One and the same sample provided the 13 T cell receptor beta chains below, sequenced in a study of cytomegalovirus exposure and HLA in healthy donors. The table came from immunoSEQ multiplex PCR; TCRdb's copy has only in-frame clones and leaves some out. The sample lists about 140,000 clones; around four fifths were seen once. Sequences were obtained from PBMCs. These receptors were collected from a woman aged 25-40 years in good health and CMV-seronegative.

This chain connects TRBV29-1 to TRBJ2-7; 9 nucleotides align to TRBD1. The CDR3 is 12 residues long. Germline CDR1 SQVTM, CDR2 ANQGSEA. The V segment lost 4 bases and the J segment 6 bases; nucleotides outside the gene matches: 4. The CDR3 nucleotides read TGCAGCGTTGCGGGACAGGGAGGCGAGCAGTACTTC. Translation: CSVAGQGGEQYF.

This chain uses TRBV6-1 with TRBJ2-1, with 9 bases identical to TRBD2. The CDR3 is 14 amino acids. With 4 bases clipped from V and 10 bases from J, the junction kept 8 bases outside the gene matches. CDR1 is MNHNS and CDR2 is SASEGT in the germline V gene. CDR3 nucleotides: TGTGCCAGCAGTGTACGACTAGCGGTTGGGGAGCAGTTCTTC. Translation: CASSVRLAVGEQFF.

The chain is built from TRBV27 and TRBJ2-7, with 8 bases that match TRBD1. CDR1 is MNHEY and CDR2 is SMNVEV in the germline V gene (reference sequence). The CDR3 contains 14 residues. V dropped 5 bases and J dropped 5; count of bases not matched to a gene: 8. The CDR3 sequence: CASSPWDRSHEQYF. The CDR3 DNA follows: TGTGCCAGCAGTCCATGGGACAGGTCCCACGAGCAGTACTTC.

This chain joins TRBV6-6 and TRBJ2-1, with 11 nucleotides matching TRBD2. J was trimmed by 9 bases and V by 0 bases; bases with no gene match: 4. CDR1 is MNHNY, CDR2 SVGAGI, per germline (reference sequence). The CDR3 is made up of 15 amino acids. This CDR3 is CASSYSTSGMGEQFF. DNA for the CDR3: TGTGCCAGCAGTTACTCGACTAGCGGGATGGGTGAGCAGTTCTTC.

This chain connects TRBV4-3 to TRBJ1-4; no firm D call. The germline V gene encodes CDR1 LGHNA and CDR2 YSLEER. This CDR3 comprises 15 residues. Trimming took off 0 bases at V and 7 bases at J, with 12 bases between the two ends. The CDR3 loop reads CASSQENQAGEKLFF. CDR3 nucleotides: TGCGCCAGCAGCCAAGAAAACCAGGCAGGTGAAAAACTGTTTTTT.

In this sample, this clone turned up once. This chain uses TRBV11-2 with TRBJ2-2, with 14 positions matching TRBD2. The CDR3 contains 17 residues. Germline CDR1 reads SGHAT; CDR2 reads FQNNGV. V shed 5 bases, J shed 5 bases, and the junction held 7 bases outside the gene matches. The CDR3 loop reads CASSRRTSGGLTGELFF. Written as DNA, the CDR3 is TGTGCCAGCAGCCGAAGGACTAGCGGGGGGCTAACCGGGGAGCTGTTTTTT.

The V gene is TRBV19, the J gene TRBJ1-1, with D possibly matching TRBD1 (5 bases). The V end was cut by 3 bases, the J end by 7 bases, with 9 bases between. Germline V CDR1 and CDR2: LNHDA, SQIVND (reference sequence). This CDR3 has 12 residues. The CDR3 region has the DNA TGTGCCAGTAGTATGCAGGGTTTTGAAGCTTTCTTT. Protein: CASSMQGFEAFF.

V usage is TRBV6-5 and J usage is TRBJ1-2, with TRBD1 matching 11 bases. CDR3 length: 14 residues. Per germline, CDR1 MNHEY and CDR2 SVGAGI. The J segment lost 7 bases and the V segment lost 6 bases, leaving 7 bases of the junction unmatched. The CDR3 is CASRQMGQGGGYTF. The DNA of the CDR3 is TGTGCCAGCAGGCAGATGGGACAGGGGGGTGGCTACACCTTC.

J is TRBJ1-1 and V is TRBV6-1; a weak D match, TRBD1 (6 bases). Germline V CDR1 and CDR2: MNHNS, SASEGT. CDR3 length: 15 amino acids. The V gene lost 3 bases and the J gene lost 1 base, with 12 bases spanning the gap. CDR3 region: CASSDIGRGNTEAFF. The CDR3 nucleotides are TGTGCCAGCAGTGATATTGGCAGGGGGAACACTGAAGCTTTCTTT.

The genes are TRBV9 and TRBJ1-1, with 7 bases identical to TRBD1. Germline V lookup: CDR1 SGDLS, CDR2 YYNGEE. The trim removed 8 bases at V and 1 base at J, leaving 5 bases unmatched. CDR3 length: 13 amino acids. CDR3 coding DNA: TGTGCCAGTGGGGACAGAGAGAACACTGAAGCTTTCTTT. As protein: CASGDRENTEAFF. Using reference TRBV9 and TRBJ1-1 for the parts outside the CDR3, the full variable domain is DSGVTQTPKHLITATGQRVTLRCSPRSGDLSVYWYQQSLDQGLQFLIQYYNGEERAKGNILERFSAQQFPDLHSELNLSSLELGDSALYFCASGDRENTEAFFGQGTRLTVV.

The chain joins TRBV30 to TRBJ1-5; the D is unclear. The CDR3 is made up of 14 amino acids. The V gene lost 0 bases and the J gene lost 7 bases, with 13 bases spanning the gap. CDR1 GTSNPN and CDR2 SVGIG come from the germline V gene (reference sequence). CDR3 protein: CAWSVSGGSQPQHF. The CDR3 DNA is TGTGCCTGGAGTGTATCCGGAGGTTCCCAGCCCCAGCATTTT.

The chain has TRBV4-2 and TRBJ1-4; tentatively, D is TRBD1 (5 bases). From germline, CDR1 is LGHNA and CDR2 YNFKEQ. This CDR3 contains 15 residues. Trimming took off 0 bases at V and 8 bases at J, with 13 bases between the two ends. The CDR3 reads CASSQDSGTWEKLFF. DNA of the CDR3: TGTGCCAGCAGCCAAGATTCCGGGACTTGGGAAAAACTGTTTTTT.

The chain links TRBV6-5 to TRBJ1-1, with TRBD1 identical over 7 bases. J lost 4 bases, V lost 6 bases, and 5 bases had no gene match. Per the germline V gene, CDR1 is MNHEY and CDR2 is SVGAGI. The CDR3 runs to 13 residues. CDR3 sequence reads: CASSPDRSTEAFF. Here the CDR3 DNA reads TGTGCCAGCAGCCCGGACAGGAGCACTGAAGCTTTCTTT.